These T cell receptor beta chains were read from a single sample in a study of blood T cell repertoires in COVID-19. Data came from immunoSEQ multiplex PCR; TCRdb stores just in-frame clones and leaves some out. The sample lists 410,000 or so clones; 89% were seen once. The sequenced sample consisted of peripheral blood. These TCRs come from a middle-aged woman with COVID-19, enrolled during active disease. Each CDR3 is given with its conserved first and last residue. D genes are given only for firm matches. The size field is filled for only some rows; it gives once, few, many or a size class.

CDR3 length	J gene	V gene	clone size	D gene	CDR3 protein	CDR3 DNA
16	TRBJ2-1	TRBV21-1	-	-	CASSKARTGGHNEQFF	TGTGCCAGCAGCAAAGCTCGGACAGGGGGACACAATGAGCAGTTCTTC
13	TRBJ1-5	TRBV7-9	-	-	CASSLDRGSPQHF	TGTGCCAGCAGCTTAGACCGGGGTAGCCCCCAGCATTTT
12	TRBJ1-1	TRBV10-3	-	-	CAISGGNTEAFF	TGTGCCATCAGTGGAGGGAACACTGAAGCTTTCTTT
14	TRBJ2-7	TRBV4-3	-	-	CASSQERGDYEQYF	TGCGCCAGCAGCCAAGAACGGGGAGACTACGAGCAGTACTTC
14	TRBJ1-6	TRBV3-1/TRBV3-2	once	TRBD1	CASSQPGQASPLHF	TGTGCCAGCAGCCAACCTGGACAGGCATCACCCCTCCACTTT
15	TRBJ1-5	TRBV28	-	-	CASTLGGASNQPQHF	TGTGCCAGCACCCTGGGGGGGGCGAGCAATCAGCCCCAGCATTTT
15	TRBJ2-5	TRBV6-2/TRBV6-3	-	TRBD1	CASSSGQGDQETQYF	TGTGCCAGCAGTTCCGGACAGGGCGACCAAGAGACCCAGTACTTC
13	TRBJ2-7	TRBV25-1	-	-	CASSEHPSYEQYF	TGTGCCAGCAGTGAACATCCCTCCTACGAGCAGTACTTC
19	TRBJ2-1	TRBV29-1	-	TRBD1	CSVTPQGASSRRANNEQFF	TGCAGCGTCACCCCGCAGGGGGCAAGTAGCCGGAGGGCCAACAATGAGCAGTTCTTC
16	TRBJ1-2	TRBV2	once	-	CASTPGRTIGGYGYTF	TGTGCCAGCACCCCAGGGCGGACTATAGGCGGCTATGGCTACACCTTC
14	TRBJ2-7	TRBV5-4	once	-	CASSLGPSGYEQYF	TGTGCCAGCAGCTTGGGGCCCTCGGGCTACGAGCAGTACTTC
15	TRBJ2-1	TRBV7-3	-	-	CASSPQPDSYNEQFF	TGTGCCAGCAGCCCGCAACCCGACAGTTACAATGAGCAGTTCTTC
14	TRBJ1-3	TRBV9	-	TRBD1	CASQRQGSGNTIYF	TGTGCCAGTCAACGACAGGGATCAGGAAACACCATATATTTT
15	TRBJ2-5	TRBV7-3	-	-	CASSPQTSRAETQYF	TGTGCCAGCAGCCCTCAGACTAGTAGGGCTGAGACCCAGTACTTC
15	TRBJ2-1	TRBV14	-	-	CASSRPGVSYNEQFF	TGTGCCAGCAGCAGGCCGGGGGTTTCCTACAATGAGCAGTTCTTC
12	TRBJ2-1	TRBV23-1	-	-	CASSQTGNEQFF	TGCGCCAGCAGTCAAACAGGTAATGAGCAGTTCTTC
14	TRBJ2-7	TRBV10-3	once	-	CAISVDSTVGEQYF	TGTGCCATCAGTGTGGACAGTACGGTGGGCGAGCAGTACTTC
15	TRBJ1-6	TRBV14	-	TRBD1	CAKQEGAGNNSPLHF	TGTGCAAAGCAAGAGGGGGCAGGAAATAATTCACCCCTCCACTTT
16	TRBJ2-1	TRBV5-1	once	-	CASSLAGGSSYNEQFF	TGCGCCAGCAGCTTGGCCGGAGGGAGCTCCTACAATGAGCAGTTCTTC
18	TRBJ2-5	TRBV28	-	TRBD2	CASTPSLPTSGVVETQYF	TGTGCCAGCACCCCCTCTCTACCGACTAGCGGGGTGGTAGAGACCCAGTACTTC
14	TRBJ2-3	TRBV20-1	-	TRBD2	CSASPLAGINTQYF	TGCAGTGCTAGTCCTCTAGCGGGAATAAATACGCAGTATTTT
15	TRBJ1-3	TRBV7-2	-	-	CASSLLGNSGNTIYF	TGTGCCAGCAGCTTACTCGGGAATTCTGGAAACACCATATATTTT
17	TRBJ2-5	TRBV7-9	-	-	CASSLRIGVGGPETQYF	TGTGCCAGCAGCTTAAGGATTGGTGTCGGGGGGCCTGAGACCCAGTACTTC
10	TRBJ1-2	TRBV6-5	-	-	CATLSYGYTF	TGTGCCACCCTAAGCTATGGCTACACCTTC
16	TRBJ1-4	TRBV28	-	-	CASSLHGGNANEKLFF	TGTGCCAGCAGTTTACACGGTGGTAACGCTAATGAAAAACTGTTTTTT
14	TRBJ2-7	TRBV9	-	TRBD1	CASSVEQGSYEQYF	TGTGCCAGCAGCGTAGAACAGGGGTCCTACGAGCAGTACTTC
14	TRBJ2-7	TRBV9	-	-	CASSLMHTSYEQYF	TGTGCCAGCAGCCTTATGCACACCTCCTACGAGCAGTACTTC
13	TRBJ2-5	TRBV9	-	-	CASSLSREETQYF	TGTGCCAGCAGCCTTTCTCGGGAAGAGACCCAGTACTTC
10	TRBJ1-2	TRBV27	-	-	CASGRPRYTF	TGTGCCAGCGGAAGGCCCAGGTACACCTTC
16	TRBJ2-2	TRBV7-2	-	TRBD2	CASSLGREGLGGELFF	TGTGCCAGCAGCTTAGGGCGGGAGGGCCTCGGCGGGGAGCTGTTTTTT
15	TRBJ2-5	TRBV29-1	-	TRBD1	CSVNGGRGIGETQYF	TGCAGCGTTAATGGGGGCAGGGGGATTGGGGAGACCCAGTACTTC
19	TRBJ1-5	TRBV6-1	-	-	CASSEALPHGYYSNQPQHF	TGTGCCAGCAGTGAAGCGCTTCCCCACGGGTATTATAGCAATCAGCCCCAGCATTTT
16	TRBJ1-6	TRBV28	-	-	CASRYRVISPNSPLHF	TGTGCCAGCAGATACAGGGTCATTAGCCCTAATTCACCCCTCCACTTT
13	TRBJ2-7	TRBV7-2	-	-	CASSLGGRREQYF	TGTGCCAGCAGCTTAGGCGGCCGACGGGAGCAGTACTTC
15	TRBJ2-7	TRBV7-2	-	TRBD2	CASSTRGLADYEQYF	TGTGCCAGCAGCACTAGGGGACTAGCGGACTACGAGCAGTACTTC
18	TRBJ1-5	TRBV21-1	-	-	CASSIYRGSPNSNQPQHF	TGTGCCAGCAGCATTTACAGGGGATCCCCTAATAGCAATCAGCCCCAGCATTTT
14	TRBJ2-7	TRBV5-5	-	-	CASTRGGGGYEQYF	TGTGCCAGCACCCGTGGGGGGGGCGGCTACGAGCAGTACTTC
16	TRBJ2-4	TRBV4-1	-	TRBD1	CASSHEQGAKGNIQYF	TGCGCCAGCAGCCACGAACAGGGGGCGAAGGGAAACATTCAGTACTTC
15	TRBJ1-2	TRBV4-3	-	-	CASSQDLTAGYGYTF	TGCGCCAGCAGCCAAGATCTAACGGCAGGCTATGGCTACACCTTC
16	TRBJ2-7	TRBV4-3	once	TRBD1	CASSQESGGSSYEQYF	TGCGCCAGCAGCCAAGAATCAGGGGGAAGCTCCTACGAGCAGTACTTC
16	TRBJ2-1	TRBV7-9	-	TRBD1	CASSPLGGQGVDEQFF	TGTGCCAGCAGCCCCCTAGGGGGACAGGGTGTTGATGAGCAGTTCTTC
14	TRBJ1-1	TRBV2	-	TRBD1	CASSERGLNTEAFF	TGTGCCAGCAGTGAAAGGGGGCTGAACACTGAAGCTTTCTTT
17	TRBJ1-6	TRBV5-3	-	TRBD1	CARSFGRVGQGPSPLHF	TGTGCCAGAAGCTTCGGTCGGGTGGGACAGGGACCTTCACCCCTCCACTTT
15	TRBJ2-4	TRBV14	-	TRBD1	CASSQGQVTKNIQYF	TGTGCCAGCAGCCAGGGACAGGTTACCAAAAACATTCAGTACTTC
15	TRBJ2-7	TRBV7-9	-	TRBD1	CASSSITTGAYEQYF	TGTGCCAGCAGCTCGATTACGACAGGGGCCTACGAGCAGTACTTC
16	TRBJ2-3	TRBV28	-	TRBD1	CASSTGTGFITDTQYF	TGTGCCAGCAGTACCGGGACAGGGTTTATCACAGATACGCAGTATTTT